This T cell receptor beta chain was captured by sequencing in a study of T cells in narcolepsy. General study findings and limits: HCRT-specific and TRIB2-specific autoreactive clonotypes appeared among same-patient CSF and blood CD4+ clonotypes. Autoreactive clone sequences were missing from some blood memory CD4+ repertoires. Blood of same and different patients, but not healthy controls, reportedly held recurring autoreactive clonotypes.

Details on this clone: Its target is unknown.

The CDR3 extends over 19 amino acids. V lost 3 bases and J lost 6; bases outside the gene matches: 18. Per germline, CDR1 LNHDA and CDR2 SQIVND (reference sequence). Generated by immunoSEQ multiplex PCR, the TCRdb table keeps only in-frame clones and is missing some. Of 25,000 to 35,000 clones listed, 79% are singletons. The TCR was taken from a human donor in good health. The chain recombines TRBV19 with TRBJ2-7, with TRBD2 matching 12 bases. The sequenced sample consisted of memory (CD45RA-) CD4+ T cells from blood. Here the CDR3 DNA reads TGTGCCAGTAGTATCCGCCTCCCCGGGACTAGCGGGCTCTCTGGCGAGCAGTACTTC. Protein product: CASSIRLPGTSGLSGEQYF.